This T cell receptor beta chain came from a study of cytomegalovirus exposure and HLA in healthy donors. Study results and limitations: Cytomegalovirus-associated TCR beta chains were listed, numbering roughly 150. Most sequenced TCRs were rare (though some public TCRs occurred in many donors). Accounts indicate the classifier identified cytomegalovirus status with strong specificity and sensitivity.

TCRdb's table, derived via immunoSEQ multiplex PCR, lists solely in-frame clones and lacks some. The repertoire consists of under 250,000 clones, with about 81% occurring once and the leading ten covering around 1.2%. CDR1 and CDR2 (germline): MNHEY, SVGAGI. The CDR3 covers 12 residues. Trimming cost V 7 bases and J 5 bases; bases outside gene matches: 3. About this clone: What it binds is not known.

The sample was PBMCs. The TCR was taken from a woman younger than 45 in good health and CMV-seronegative. The chain has TRBV6-5 and TRBJ2-5, with 8 positions matching TRBD1. CDR3 in amino acids: CASKQGEETQYF. The CDR3 DNA reads as TGTGCCAGCAAACAGGGGGAGGAGACCCAGTACTTC.